The clone carrying this T cell receptor beta chain was seen a single time. This sample is drawn from a study of blood T cell repertoires in COVID-19. Study background: In each case, the material was cDNA or gDNA derived from T cells, B-cell-depleted T cells, or PBMCs.

Method: immunoSEQ multiplex PCR; TCRdb's copy keeps in-frame clones and lacks some. The repertoire holds hundreds of thousands of clones, less than 85% seen once, with under 4% in the top ten. This clonotype was obtained from a woman aged 18-29 years with acute or convalescent COVID-19. The sample taken for sequencing was peripheral blood.

The CDR3 DNA reads as TGTGCCTGGAGTGTACTCGCGGGGACTAATGAAAAACTGTTTTTT. Encoded protein: CAWSVLAGTNEKLFF. The chain has TRBV30 and TRBJ1-4; D call uncertain. The CDR3 sequence is 15 residues long. In germline, CDR1 is GTSNPN, CDR2 SVGIG (reference sequence). V shed 0 bases and J shed 2 bases, with 10 bases lying between them.